The 9 T cell receptor beta chains below all came from one sample that was sequenced in a study of PD-L1 blockade in urothelial cancer. Method: immunoSEQ multiplex PCR; TCRdb's copy keeps in-frame clones and lacks some. The sample carries 15,000 to 20,000 clones, around 90% recorded once. The material was PBMCs, obtained around atezolizumab (anti-PD-L1) treatment. All receptors derive from a man aged 50-60 years with urothelial cancer.

A few counts support this clone. This chain joins TRBV2 and TRBJ2-3; 9 bases fit TRBD1. This CDR3 contains 14 residues. V lost 6 bases, J lost 6 bases, and 7 bases stayed unmatched. CDR1 is SNHLY and CDR2 is FYNNEI in the germline V gene. Here the CDR3 DNA reads TGTGCCAGCAGCTACAGGGGGCTTTGGGATACGCAGTATTTT. This codes for CASSYRGLWDTQYF.

The chain combines TRBV11-3 with TRBJ2-3, with TRBD2 as a possible D gene (5 bases). CDR3 size: 13 residues. Germline loops: CDR1 SGHNT, CDR2 YENEEA. Trimming shortened V by 0 bases and J by 6 bases, and 7 bases separated the two germline ends. The CDR3, as DNA: TGTGCCAGCAGCTTAGATCGAGGGGATACGCAGTATTTT. Translation: CASSLDRGDTQYF.

The chain carries TRBV9 and TRBJ2-7, with 12 positions matching TRBD2. The germline gives CDR1 SGDLS, CDR2 YYNGEE. The CDR3 is made up of 17 amino acids. V gave up 0 bases and J gave up 6 bases; unmatched junction bases: 10. CDR3 sequence reads: CASSVEASGRVLSEQYF. The CDR3 region has the DNA TGTGCCAGCAGCGTAGAGGCTAGCGGGAGGGTTCTAAGCGAGCAGTACTTC.

The chain recombines TRBV18 with TRBJ2-7; the match to TRBD1 covers 7 bases. Germline V gene lookup returns CDR1 KGHSH and CDR2 LQKENI. V gave up 2 bases and J gave up 3 bases; unmatched junction bases: 7. There are 15 residues in the CDR3. The CDR3 reads CASSPGRGRLYEQYF. Written as DNA, the CDR3 is TGTGCCAGCTCACCAGGAAGGGGGCGCCTCTACGAGCAGTACTTC.

The rearrangement joins TRBV6-1 to TRBJ2-7; the D is unclear. This CDR3 is built from 13 residues. Trimming took off 1 base at V and 4 bases at J, with 8 bases between the two ends. The germline CDR1 and CDR2 sequences are MNHNS and SASEGT. CDR3 in DNA: TGTGCCAGCAGTGAAGGCAGATCATACGAGCAGTACTTC. Protein: CASSEGRSYEQYF.

V gene TRBV18 combines with J gene TRBJ1-4; D is unresolved. Germline V gene data show CDR1 as KGHSH and CDR2 as LQKENI. The CDR3 runs to 16 residues. Trimming cost V 3 bases and J 0 bases, with 11 bases left between them. The CDR3, as DNA: TGTGCCAGCTCACCCTCCACGAGAACAACTAATGAAAAACTGTTTTTT. Translation: CASSPSTRTTNEKLFF. Filled out from reference TRBV18 and TRBJ1-4, the complete variable domain reads NAGVMQNPRHLVRRRGQEARLRCSPMKGHSHVYWYRQLPEEGLKFMVYLQKENIIDESGMPKERFSAEFPKEGPSILRIQQVVRGDSAAYFCASSPSTRTTNEKLFFGSGTQLSVL.

The V gene is TRBV5-8, the J gene TRBJ1-2; no definite D call. CDR1 and CDR2 (germline): SGHTS, YDEGEE. V lost 4 bases to trimming and J lost 2 bases, with 15 bases between them. The CDR3 runs 15 residues. In DNA form, the CDR3 reads TGTGCCAGCAGCCTCCCTGGGAGGGAGAACTATGGCTACACCTTC. Its translation: CASSLPGRENYGYTF.

The V gene is TRBV14, the J gene TRBJ2-1; D unclear. Germline V gene lookup returns CDR1 SGHDN and CDR2 FVKESK. This CDR3 has 12 amino acids. V gave up 1 base and J gave up 7 bases, with 5 bases separating them. Here the CDR3 reads CASSQVLNEQFF. In DNA form, the CDR3 reads TGTGCCAGCAGCCAAGTTTTAAATGAGCAGTTCTTC.

This sequence joins TRBV7-9 and TRBJ1-1; D remains unclear. Germline-derived CDR1 and CDR2 are SEHNR and FQNEAQ (reference sequence). There are 15 residues in the CDR3. V was trimmed by 4 bases and J by 4 bases, leaving 16 bases between them. The CDR3 loop is CASSSLDGGGTEAFF. The CDR3 DNA reads TGTGCCAGCAGCTCGTTGGATGGAGGAGGCACTGAAGCTTTCTTT.